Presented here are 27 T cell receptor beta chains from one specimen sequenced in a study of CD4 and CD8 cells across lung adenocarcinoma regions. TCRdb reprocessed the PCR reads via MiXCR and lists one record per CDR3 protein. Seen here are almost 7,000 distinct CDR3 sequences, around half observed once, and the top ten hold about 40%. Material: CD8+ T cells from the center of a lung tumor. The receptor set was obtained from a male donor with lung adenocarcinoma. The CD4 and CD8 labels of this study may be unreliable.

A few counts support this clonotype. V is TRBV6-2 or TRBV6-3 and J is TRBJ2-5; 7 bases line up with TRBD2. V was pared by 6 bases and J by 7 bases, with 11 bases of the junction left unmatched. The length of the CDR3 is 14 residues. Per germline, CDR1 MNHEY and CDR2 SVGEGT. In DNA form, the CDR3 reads TGTGCCAGCAGCCCCGCGGGAGCGGTCGGGACCCAGTACTTC. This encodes CASSPAGAVGTQYF.

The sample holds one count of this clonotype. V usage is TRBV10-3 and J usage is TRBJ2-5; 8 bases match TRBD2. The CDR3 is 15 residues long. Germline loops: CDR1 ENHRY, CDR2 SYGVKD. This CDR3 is CSGGSGGRDQETQYF. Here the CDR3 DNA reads TGTTCCGGGGGGAGCGGGGGCCGAGACCAAGAGACCCAGTACTTC.

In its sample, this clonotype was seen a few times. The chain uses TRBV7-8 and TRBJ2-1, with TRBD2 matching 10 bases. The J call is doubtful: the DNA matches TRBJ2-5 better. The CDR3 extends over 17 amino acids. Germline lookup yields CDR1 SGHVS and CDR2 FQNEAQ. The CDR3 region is CASSLGSSGRGRETQYF. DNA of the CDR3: TGTGCCAGCAGCTTAGGATCTAGCGGGAGAGGACGAGAGACCCAGTACTTC.

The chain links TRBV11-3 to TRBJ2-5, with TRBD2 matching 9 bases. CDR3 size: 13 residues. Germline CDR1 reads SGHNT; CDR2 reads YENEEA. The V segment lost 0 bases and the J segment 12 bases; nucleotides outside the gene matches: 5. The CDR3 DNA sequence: TGTGCCAGCAGCTTAGACTTTAGCGGGGGAGAGTACTTC. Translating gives CASSLDFSGGEYF.

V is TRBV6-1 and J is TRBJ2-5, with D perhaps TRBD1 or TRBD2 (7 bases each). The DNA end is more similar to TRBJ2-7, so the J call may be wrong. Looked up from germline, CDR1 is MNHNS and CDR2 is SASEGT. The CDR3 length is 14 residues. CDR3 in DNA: TGTGCCAGCAGTGACAGGGGGGGTTCCGTCGAGCAGTACTTC. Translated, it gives CASSDRGGSVEQYF.

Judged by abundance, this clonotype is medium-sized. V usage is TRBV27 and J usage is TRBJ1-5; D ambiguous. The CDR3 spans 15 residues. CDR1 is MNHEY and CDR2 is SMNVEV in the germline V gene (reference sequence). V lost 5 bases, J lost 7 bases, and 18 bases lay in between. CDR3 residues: CASSPTTVSSQPQHF. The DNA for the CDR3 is TGTGCCAGCAGTCCGACGACCGTCAGCTCCCAGCCCCAGCATTTT.

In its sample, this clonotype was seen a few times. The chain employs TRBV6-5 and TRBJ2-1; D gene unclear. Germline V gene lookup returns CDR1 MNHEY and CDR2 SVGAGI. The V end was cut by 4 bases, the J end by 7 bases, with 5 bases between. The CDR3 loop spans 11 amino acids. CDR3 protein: CASSSHNEQFF. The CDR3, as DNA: TGTGCCAGCAGTTCCCATAATGAGCAGTTCTTC.

The CDR3 sequence: CASSGTGVHTEAFF. The CDR3 DNA sequence: TGTGCCAGCTCCGGGACAGGGGTGCACACTGAAGCTTTCTTT. The chain carries TRBV27 and TRBJ1-1, with 10 bases fitting TRBD1. V shed 8 bases, J shed 3 bases, and the junction held 6 bases outside the gene matches. Germline CDR1 and CDR2: MNHEY and SMNVEV (reference sequence). The CDR3 loop spans 14 amino acids.

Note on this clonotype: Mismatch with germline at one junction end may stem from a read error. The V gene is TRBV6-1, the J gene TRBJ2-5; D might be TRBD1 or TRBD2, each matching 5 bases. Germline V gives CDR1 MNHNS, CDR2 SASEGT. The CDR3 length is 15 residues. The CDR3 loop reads CARRFGGRNTETQYF. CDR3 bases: TGTGCCAGGAGGTTTGGGGGACGTAACACAGAGACGCAGTACTTC.

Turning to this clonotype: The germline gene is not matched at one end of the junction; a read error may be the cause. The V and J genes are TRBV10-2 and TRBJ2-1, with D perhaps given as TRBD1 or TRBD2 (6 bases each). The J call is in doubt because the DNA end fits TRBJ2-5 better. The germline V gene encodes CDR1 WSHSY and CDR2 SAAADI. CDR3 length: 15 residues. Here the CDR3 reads CARGLGGRDQDTQYF. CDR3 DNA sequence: TGCGCCAGGGGGCTCGGGGGCCGTGACCAAGACACCCAGTACTTC.

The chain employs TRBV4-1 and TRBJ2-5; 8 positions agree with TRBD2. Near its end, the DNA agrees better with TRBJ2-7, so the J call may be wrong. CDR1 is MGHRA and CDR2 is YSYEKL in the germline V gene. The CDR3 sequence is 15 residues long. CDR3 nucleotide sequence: TGCGCCAGCAGCCAAGAGTGGGCGGGAGGCTACGAGCAGTACTTC. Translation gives CASSQEWAGGYEQYF.

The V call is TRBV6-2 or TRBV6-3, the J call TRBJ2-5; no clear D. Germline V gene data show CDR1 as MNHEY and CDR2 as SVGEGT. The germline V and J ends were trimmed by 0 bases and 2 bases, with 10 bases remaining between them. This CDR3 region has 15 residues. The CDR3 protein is CASSYSPFEQETQYF. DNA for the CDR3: TGTGCCAGCAGTTACTCCCCCTTCGAGCAAGAGACCCAGTACTTC.

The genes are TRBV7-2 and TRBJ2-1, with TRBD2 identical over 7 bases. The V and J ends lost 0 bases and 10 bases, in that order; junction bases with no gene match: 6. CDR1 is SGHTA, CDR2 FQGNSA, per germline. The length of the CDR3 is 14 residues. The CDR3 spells CASSLAGASGEQFF. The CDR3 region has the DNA TGTGCCAGCAGCTTAGCCGGTGCTAGCGGAGAGCAGTTCTTC. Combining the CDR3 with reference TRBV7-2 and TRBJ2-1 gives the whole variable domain GAGVSQSPSNKVTEKGKDVELRCDPISGHTALYWYRQSLGQGLEFLIYFQGNSAPDKSGLPSDRFSAERTGGSVSTLTIQRTQQEDSAVYLCASSLAGASGEQFFGPGTRLTVL.

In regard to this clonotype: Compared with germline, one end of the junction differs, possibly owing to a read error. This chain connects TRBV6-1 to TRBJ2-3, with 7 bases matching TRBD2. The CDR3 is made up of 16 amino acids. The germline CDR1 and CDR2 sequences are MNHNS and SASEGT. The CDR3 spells CASRDLAGVGTDTLYF. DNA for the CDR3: TGTGCCAGCAGGGATTTAGCGGGTGTGGGAACAGATACGCTGTATTTT.

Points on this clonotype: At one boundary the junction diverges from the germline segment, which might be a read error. CDR3 protein: CASTGPGGGNPETQYF. CDR3 in DNA: TGTGCCAGCACGGGGCCCGGGGGCGGTAACCCAGAGACGCAGTACTTC. This rearrangement joins TRBV25-1 to TRBJ2-5; D could derive from TRBD1 or TRBD2 (6 bases each). This CDR3 comprises 16 residues. Germline V lookup: CDR1 MGHDK, CDR2 SYGVNS.

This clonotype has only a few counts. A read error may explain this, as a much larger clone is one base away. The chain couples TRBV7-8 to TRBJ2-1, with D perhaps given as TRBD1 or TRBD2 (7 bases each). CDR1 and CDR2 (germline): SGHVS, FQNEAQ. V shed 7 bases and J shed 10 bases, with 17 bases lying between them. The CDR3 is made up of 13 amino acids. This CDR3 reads CASTRGGGDEQFF. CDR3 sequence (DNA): TGTGCCAGCACCCGGGGAGGGGGCGACGAGCAGTTCTTC.

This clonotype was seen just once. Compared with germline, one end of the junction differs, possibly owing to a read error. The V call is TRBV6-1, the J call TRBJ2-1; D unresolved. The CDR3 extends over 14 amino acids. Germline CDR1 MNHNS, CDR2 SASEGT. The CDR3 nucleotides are TGTGCCGGCAGTCCACGGAGTCCACCCTACGAGCAGTTCTTC. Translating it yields CAGSPRSPPYEQFF.

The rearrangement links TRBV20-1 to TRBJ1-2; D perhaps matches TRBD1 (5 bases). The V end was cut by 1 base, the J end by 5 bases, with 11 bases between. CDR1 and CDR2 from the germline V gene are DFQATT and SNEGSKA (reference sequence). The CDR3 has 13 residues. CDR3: CSARVGEGYGYTF. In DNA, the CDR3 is TGCAGTGCTAGAGTGGGGGAAGGGTATGGCTACACCTTC.

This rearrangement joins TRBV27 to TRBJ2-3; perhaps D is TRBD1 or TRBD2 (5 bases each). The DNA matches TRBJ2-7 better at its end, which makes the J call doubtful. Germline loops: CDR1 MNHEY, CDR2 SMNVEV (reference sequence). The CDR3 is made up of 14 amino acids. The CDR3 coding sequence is TGTGCGGGCAGTGGGGCCCGAGGGCCAGAGACGCAGTACTTC. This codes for CAGSGARGPETQYF.

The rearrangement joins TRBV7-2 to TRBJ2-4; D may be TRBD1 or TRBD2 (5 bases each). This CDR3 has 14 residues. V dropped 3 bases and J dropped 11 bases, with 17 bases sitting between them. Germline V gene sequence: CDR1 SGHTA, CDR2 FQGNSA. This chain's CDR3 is CASSFGHGAWVQYF. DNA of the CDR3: TGTGCCAGCAGCTTCGGGCACGGGGCGTGGGTTCAGTACTTC.

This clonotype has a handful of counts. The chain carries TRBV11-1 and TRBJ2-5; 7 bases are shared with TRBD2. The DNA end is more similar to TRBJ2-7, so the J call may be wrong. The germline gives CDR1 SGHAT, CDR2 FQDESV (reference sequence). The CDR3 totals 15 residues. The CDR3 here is CASSWGRAFGYEQYF. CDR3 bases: TGTGCCAGCAGCTGGGGGAGGGCTTTCGGCTACGAGCAGTACTTC.

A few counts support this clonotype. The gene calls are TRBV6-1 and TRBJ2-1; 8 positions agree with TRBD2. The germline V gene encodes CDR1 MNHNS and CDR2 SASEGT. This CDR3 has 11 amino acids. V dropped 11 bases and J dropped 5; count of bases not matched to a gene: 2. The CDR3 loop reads CAGGGHNEQFF. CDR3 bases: TGTGCCGGCGGGGGGCACAATGAGCAGTTCTTC.

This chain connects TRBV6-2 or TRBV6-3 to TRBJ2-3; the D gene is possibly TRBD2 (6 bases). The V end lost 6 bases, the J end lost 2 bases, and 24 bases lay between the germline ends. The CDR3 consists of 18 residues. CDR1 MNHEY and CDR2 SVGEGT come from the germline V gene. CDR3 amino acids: CASSFLSTSRVNTDTQYF. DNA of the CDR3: TGTGCCAGCAGCTTTCTTTCGACTAGTCGGGTCAACACAGATACGCAGTATTTT.

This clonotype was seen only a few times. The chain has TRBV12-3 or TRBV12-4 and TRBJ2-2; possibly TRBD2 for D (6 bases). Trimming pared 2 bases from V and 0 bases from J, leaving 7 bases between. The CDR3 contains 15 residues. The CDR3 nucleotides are TGTGCCAGCAGTTTAAGCGGGTCGAACACCGGGGAGCTGTTTTTT. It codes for CASSLSGSNTGELFF.

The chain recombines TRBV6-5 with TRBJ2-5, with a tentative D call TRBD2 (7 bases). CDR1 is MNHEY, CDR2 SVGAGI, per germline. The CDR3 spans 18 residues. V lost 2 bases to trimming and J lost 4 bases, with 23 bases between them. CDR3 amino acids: CASSYGDYGGLDPETQYF. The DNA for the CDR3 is TGTGCCAGCAGTTACGGGGACTACGGGGGCCTTGACCCAGAGACCCAGTACTTC.

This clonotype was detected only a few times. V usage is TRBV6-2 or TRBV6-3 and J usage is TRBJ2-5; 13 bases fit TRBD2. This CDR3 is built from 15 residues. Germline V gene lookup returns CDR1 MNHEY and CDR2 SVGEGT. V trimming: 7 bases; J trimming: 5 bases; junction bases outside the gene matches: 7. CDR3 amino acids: CASTRLAGGLETQYF. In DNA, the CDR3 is TGTGCCAGCACTAGACTAGCGGGAGGCTTGGAGACCCAGTACTTC.

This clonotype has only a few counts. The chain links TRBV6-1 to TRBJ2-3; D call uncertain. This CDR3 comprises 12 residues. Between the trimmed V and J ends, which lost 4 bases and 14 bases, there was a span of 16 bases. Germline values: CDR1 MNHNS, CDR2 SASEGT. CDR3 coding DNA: TGTGCCAGCAGTGGGAAGGTTACAGCCCCGTATTTT. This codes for CASSGKVTAPYF.